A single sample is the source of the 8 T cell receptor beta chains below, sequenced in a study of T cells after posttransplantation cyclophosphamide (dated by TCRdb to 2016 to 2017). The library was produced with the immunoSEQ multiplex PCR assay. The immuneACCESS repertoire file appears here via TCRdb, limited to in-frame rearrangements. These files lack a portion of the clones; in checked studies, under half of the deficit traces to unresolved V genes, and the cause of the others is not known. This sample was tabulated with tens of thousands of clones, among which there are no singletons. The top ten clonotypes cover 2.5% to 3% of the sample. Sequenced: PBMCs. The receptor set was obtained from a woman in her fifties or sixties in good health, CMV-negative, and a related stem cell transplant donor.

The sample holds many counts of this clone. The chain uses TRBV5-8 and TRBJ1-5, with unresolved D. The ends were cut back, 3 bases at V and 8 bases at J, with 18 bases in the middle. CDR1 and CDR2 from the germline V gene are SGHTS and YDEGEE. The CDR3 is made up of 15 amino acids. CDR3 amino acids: CASSSSLLEGKPQHF. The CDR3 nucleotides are TGTGCCAGCAGCTCCTCGCTACTCGAGGGTAAGCCCCAGCATTTT.

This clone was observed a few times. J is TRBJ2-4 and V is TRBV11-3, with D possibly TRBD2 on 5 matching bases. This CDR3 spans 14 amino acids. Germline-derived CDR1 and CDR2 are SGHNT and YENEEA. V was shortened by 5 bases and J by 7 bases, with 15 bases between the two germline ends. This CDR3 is CASSQDSSGNIQYF. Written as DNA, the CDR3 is TGTGCCAGCAGCCAGGACTCTTCGGGGAACATTCAGTACTTC.

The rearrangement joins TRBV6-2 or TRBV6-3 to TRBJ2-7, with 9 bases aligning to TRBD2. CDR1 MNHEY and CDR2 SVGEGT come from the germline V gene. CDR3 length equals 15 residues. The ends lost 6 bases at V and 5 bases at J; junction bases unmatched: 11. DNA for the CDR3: TGTGCCAGCAGCCAAAGGGCTAGCGGGAAGAACGAGCAGTACTTC. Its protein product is CASSQRASGKNEQYF.

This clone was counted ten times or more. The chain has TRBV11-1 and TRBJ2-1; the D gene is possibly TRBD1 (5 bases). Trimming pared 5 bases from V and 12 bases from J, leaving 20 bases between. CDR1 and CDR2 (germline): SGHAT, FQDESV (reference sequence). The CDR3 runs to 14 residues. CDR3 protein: CASSHRGQGLGQFF. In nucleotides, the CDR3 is TGTGCCAGCAGCCACCGAGGACAAGGTCTGGGGCAGTTCTTC. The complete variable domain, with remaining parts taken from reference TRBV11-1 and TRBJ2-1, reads EAEVAQSPRYKITEKSQAVAFWCDPISGHATLYWYRQILGQGPELLVQFQDESVVDDSQLPKDRFSAERLKGVDSTLKIQPAELGDSAMYLCASSHRGQGLGQFFGPGTRLTVL.

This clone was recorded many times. CDR3 coding DNA: TGTGCCAGCAGCTTGGCCGGAGGGGTGGATCGAGAGACCCAGTACTTC. Translated: CASSLAGGVDRETQYF. The chain is built from TRBV5-4 and TRBJ2-5, with D possibly TRBD2 on 6 matching bases. Deletions cut 0 bases from V and 4 bases from J, with 16 bases between. From germline, CDR1 is SGHNT and CDR2 YYREEE (reference sequence). The CDR3 extends over 16 amino acids.

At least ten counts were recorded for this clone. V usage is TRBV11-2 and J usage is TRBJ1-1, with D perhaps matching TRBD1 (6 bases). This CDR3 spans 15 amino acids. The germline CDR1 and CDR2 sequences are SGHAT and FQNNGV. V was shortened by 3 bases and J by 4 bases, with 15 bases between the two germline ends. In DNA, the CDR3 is TGTGCCAGCAGCTTGAGTTTGGGGGCGCTCACTGAAGCTTTCTTT. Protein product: CASSLSLGALTEAFF. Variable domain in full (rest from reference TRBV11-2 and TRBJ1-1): EAGVAQSPRYKIIEKRQSVAFWCNPISGHATLYWYQQILGQGPKLLIQFQNNGVVDDSQLPKDRFSAERLKGVDSTLKIQPAKLEDSAVYLCASSLSLGALTEAFFGQGTRLTVV.

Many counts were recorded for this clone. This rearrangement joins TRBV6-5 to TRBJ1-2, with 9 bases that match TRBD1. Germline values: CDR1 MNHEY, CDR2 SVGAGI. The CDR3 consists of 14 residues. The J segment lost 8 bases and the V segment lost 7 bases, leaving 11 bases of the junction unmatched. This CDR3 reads CASTPQGAGEGYTF. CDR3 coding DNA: TGTGCCAGCACGCCACAGGGGGCGGGGGAAGGCTACACCTTC.

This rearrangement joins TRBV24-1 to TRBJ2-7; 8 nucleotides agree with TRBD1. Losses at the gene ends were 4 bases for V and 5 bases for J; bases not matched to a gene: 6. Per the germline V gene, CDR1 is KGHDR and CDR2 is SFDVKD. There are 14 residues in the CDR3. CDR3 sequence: CATSEPNRGNEQYF. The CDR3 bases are TGTGCCACCAGTGAACCGAACAGGGGGAACGAGCAGTACTTC.